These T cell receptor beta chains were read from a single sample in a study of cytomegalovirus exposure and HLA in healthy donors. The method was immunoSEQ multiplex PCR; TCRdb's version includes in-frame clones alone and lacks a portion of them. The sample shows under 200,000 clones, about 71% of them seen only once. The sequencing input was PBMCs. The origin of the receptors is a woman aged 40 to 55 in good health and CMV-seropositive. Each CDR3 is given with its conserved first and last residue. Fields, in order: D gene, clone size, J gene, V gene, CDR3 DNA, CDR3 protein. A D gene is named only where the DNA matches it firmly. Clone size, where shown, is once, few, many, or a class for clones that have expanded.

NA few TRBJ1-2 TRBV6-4 TGTGCCAGCAGGGGGGACTCCCTTAACTATGGCTACACCTTC CASRGDSLNYGYTF
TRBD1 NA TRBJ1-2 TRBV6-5 TGTGCCAGCAGTTTCGACAGGGTTGGATCTGGTGGCTACACCTTC CASSFDRVGSGGYTF
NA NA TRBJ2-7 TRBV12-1 TGTGCCAGCAGCTCCCCCGGGGGGGCGTCCTACGAGCAGTACTTC CASSSPGGASYEQYF
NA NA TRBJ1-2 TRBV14 TGTGCCAGCAGCAGCGTAGATGGCTACACCTTC CASSSVDGYTF
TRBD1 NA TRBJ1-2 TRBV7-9 TGTGCCAGCAGCTTATTGACCCCGGGACAGGGGGCGCGAGGCTATGGCTACACCTTC CASSLLTPGQGARGYGYTF
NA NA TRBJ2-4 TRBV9 TGTGCCAGCAGCGTAGGCGGGGAAAGGGACATTCAGTACTTC CASSVGGERDIQYF
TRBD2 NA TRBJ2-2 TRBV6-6 TGTGCCAGCAGGGACCAAATAGCGGGAGCCCCCGGGGAGCTGTTTTTT CASRDQIAGAPGELFF
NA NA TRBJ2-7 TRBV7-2 TGTGCCAGCAGCTTAGATGCGGGTCTCGGCGAGCAGTACTTC CASSLDAGLGEQYF
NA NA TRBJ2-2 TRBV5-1 TGCGCCAGCAGCTTGGGGTATCAGCGAACCGGCGGGGAGCTGTTTTTT CASSLGYQRTGGELFF
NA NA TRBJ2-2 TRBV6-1 TGTGCCAGCAGCTCAGAGAACACCGGGGAGCTGTTTTTT CASSSENTGELFF
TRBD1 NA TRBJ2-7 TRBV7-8 TGTGCCAGCAGCTCGACCGTTACAGGGGTTCGCGAGCAGTACTTC CASSSTVTGVREQYF
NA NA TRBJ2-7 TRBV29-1 TGCAGCGTTGAAGTTCCCAGCGGGCAGCCCTACGAGCAGTACTTC CSVEVPSGQPYEQYF
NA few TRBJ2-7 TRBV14 TGTGCCAGCAGCCAAGCCGCAGGCGAGCAGTACTTC CASSQAAGEQYF
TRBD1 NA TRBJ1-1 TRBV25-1 TGTGCCAGCAGTGAGACAGGGGGGAACACTGAAGCTTTCTTT CASSETGGNTEAFF
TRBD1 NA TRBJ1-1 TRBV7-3 TGTGCCAGCAGCTTAAAGGGGGCGGTCACTGAAGCTTTCTTT CASSLKGAVTEAFF
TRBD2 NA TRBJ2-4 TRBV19 TGTGCCAGTACACCGGGACTAGCGGGGGTCCTCAAAAACATTCAGTACTTC CASTPGLAGVLKNIQYF
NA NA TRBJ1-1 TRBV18 TGTGCCAGCTCACCACCGAAGCCATCGTCTGAAGCTTTCTTT CASSPPKPSSEAFF
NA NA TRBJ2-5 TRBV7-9 TGTGCCAGCAGCTCGGCGGGCGAAGAGACCCAGTACTTC CASSSAGEETQYF
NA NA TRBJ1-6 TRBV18 TGTGCCAGCTCACCACAGGTACAGGGAAATTCACCCCTCCACTTT CASSPQVQGNSPLHF
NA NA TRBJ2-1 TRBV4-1 TGCGCCAGCAGCCAAGATTCGTCTCCCGGGGGGCGGTACAATGAGCAGTTCTTC CASSQDSSPGGRYNEQFF
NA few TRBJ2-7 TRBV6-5 TGTGCCAGCAGTTACGGGTCCAGGGTGGGCGAGCAGTACTTC CASSYGSRVGEQYF
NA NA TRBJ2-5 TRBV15 TGTGTCACCAGCATGGGGGCGTCCCAAGAGACCCAGTACTTC CVTSMGASQETQYF
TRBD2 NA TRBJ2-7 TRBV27 TGTGCCAGCAGTTTGACTAGCGGGAGTCTCGAGCAGTACTTC CASSLTSGSLEQYF
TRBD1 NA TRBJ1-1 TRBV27 TGTGCCAGCAGTTTGTACAGGGGCACTGAAGCTTTCTTT CASSLYRGTEAFF
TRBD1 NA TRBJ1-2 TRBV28 TGTGCCAGCAGTCCGACAGGGGGCTTCAAGGGCTACACCTTC CASSPTGGFKGYTF
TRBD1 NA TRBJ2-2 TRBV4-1 TGCGCCAGCAGCCAAGAGACAGGGGCGAGTTTTGTCATCGGGGAGCTGTTTTTT CASSQETGASFVIGELFF
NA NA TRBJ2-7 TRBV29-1 TGCAGCGTTGAGGACCAACTCACGGGGGAGCAGTACTTC CSVEDQLTGEQYF
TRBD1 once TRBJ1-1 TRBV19 TGTGCCAGTAGTCCCTCGGACAGGGTAACGGAAGCTTTCTTT CASSPSDRVTEAFF
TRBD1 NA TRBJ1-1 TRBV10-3 TGTGCCATTCAGGGGGCCACTGAAGCTTTCTTT CAIQGATEAFF
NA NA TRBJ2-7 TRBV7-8 TGTGCCAGCAGCATACAGGGTCCGAACGAGCAGTACTTC CASSIQGPNEQYF
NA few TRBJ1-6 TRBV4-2 TGTGCCAGCAGCCACCCCGGCCAGGGTGGGTCACCCCTCCACTTT CASSHPGQGGSPLHF
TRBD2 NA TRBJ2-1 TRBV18 TGTGCCAGCTCACCCCCTAGCGGGAGGGTCAATGAGCAGTTCTTC CASSPPSGRVNEQFF
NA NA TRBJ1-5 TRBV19 TGTGCCAGTAGTATCCCCTGGGGGGGCCAGCCCCAGCATTTT CASSIPWGGQPQHF
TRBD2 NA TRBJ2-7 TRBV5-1 TGCGCCAGCAGGAACCTAGCGGGAGATTCCTACGAGCAGTACTTC CASRNLAGDSYEQYF
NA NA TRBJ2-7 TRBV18 TGTGCCAGCTCGGACGGGACTCCCAGGTCCTACGAGCAGTACTTC CASSDGTPRSYEQYF
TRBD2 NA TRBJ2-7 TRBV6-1 TGTGCCAGCAGTGAACCTCGGGGCGGGAGGGGCCCCTACGAGCAGTACTTC CASSEPRGGRGPYEQYF
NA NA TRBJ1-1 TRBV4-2 TGTGCCAGCAGCCAAGTAGGTGGAGGGCGGATCACTGAAGCTTTCTTT CASSQVGGGRITEAFF
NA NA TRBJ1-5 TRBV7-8 TGTGCCAGCAGCTTAGGAAGTTACAGGTTCAATCAGCCCCAGCATTTT CASSLGSYRFNQPQHF
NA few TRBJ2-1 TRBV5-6 TGTGCCAGCAGCTTCGTCTTGGTTAGTGAGCAGTTCTTC CASSFVLVSEQFF
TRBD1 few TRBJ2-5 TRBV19 TGTGCCAGTAGAGGACAGGCGTACCAAGAGACCCAGTACTTC CASRGQAYQETQYF
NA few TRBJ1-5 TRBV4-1 TGCGCCAGCAGCCAAGATATGCGGGTTCCTTCCCAGCATTTT CASSQDMRVPSQHF
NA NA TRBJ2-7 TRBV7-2 TGTGCCAGCAGCTTATCTCCGGTCGGAAACTACGAGCAGTACTTC CASSLSPVGNYEQYF
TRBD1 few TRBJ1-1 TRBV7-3 TGTGCCAGCAGCTTAAGGGGTGGGGACAGTCTAACCCGGAACACTGAAGCTTTCTTT CASSLRGGDSLTRNTEAFF
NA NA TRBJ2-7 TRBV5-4 TGTGCCGGCAGGGGACTGTACGAGCAGTACTTC CAGRGLYEQYF
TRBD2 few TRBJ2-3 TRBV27 TGTGCCAGCAGTGCGCTTTGGGCCGGGAGGACGCAGTATTTT CASSALWAGRTQYF
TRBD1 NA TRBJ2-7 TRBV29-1 TGCAGCGTTAGACAGGGCTTAGCTTACGAGCAGTACTTC CSVRQGLAYEQYF